This TCR beta chain came from a study of blood T cell repertoires in COVID-19 (dated by TCRdb to 2018 to 2020). In terms of the full investigation: The collaborator samples originated in the United States, Italy and Spain and spanned the acute and convalescent phases of COVID-19. Nearly every sample came with metadata listing a de-identified subject ID, COVID-19 status, age in years and sex. The samples were drawn from two sources: the first 160 participants of the ongoing ImmuneRACE study, and 950 to 1,500 subjects contributed by 6 global collaborators. Deeply sampled blood TCRbeta repertoires from subjects exposed to, actively infected with, or recovered from COVID-19 were included in the dataset. The material from the prospective study consisted of cDNA or gDNA derived from T cells, B-cell-depleted T cells, or PBMCs. The repertoires were released in a freely available public database meant as a resource for research on the immune response to SARS-CoV-2. Where available, HLA class I and class II types were taken from metadata supplied by the sample provider and were not determined by assay-based typing. Results and caveats for the whole study, not just this receptor: Clinical and demographic metadata were provided uncurated, with the amount varying by source and participant.

The immunoSEQ Assay, a bias-controlled multiplex PCR, was used to amplify TCRbeta CDR3 regions from genomic DNA. The authors' pipeline ran thus. Within the assay, amplification of reference gene primers was used to estimate how many nucleated cells each sample contained. Sequence reads were collapsed and filtered to measure the absolute abundance of every unique TCRbeta CDR3 rearrangement. For each sample, productive Simpson clonality was calculated by taking the square root of Simpson's diversity index across productive rearrangements. Sourced from immuneACCESS, this table was stored by TCRdb with only in-frame sequences that have V and J called. A share of the clones is absent; for the studies checked, an unresolved V gene accounts for under half, and the remainder has no known explanation. Clone size and the V and J calls come from that table; the DNA yielded D and trimming. The sample has 300,000 to 400,000 clones on record, 65% to 90% of them singletons. The ten largest clones represent 4% to 5.5% of the sample.

The germline V gene specifies SGHNT as CDR1 and YENEEA as CDR2. The cysteine opens and the phenylalanine closes a CDR3 of 15 amino acids. Here the CDR3 DNA is all that survives: 45 bases in frame from base 1. V is clipped by 4 bases and J by 1 base, and the sequence between their germline boundaries is 11 bases long. In the prospective study, participants were roughly 18 to 90 years old, resided in about two dozen geographic areas of the United States, and were enrolled through a virtual design. To assign participants to cohorts, the prospective study relied on clinical history that participants themselves reported in a screening survey and a study questionnaire. Each participant in the prospective study had whole blood, serum and a nasopharyngeal or oropharyngeal swab collected by mobile phlebotomists. Participants in the prospective study had the option to provide additional blood draws and questionnaires over an approximately two-month period. Before DNA extraction, blood samples from the prospective study were shipped at room temperature or frozen.

Worth noting for this clone: Which antigen it targets is not known. Base qualities are not recorded, but no much larger clone differs from it by a single base.

Sample: PBMCs or T cells enriched from blood (not recorded which). The receptor was derived from a woman in her 40s with acute COVID-19. The chain couples TRBV11-3 to TRBJ2-1, with the identity of the D gene unclear. The DNA reads TGTGCCAGCAGCTCTGGGTCCAGGTCCTACAATGAGCAGTTCTTC. Its protein product is CASSSGSRSYNEQFF.